This is a list of T cell receptor beta chains from one sample in a study of blood T cell repertoires in COVID-19. The repertoire was sequenced with immunoSEQ multiplex PCR; TCRdb's copy has only in-frame clones and lacks some. The sample lists 100,000 to 120,000 clones; roughly 85% were seen once. The sequencing input was peripheral blood. These receptors came from a man between 40 and 49 years old with acute or convalescent COVID-19. The CDR3 runs from the conserved cysteine through the conserved F or W. Each record gives: J gene, clone size, V gene, D gene, CDR3 DNA, CDR3 protein. The D gene is left open where the match is weak. Size is stated for part of the rows, as once, few or many counts, or as a class when the clone is expanded.

j_call: TRBJ1-1
clone_size: NA
v_call: TRBV10-3
d_call: NA
cdr3_nt: TGTGCCATCAGTGACTGGCAGGGCCCCGAAGCTTTCTTT
cdr3_aa: CAISDWQGPEAFF

j_call: TRBJ2-1
clone_size: NA
v_call: TRBV30
d_call: TRBD1
cdr3_nt: TGTGCATGGAACAGGGGGTCCTTCAATGAGCAGTTCTTC
cdr3_aa: CAWNRGSFNEQFF

j_call: TRBJ2-4
clone_size: NA
v_call: TRBV6-4
d_call: NA
cdr3_nt: TGTGCCAGAGCGGGACAGGACAAAAACATTCAGTACTTC
cdr3_aa: CARAGQDKNIQYF

j_call: TRBJ2-7
clone_size: NA
v_call: TRBV25-1
d_call: NA
cdr3_nt: TGTGCCAGCAGTGGATGGCAGACCTACGAGCAGTACTTC
cdr3_aa: CASSGWQTYEQYF

j_call: TRBJ1-5
clone_size: once
v_call: TRBV30
d_call: NA
cdr3_nt: TGTGCCTGGAGTTTCGGGACTCATCAGCCCCAGCATTTT
cdr3_aa: CAWSFGTHQPQHF

j_call: TRBJ1-2
clone_size: NA
v_call: TRBV16
d_call: NA
cdr3_nt: TGTGCCAGCAGCCAATCGCCAGGTTATGGCTACACCTTC
cdr3_aa: CASSQSPGYGYTF

j_call: TRBJ2-1
clone_size: NA
v_call: TRBV7-9
d_call: NA
cdr3_nt: TGTGCCAGCAGCCTCGGACTACCCGAGGGGAGAACCTACAATGAGCAGTTCTTC
cdr3_aa: CASSLGLPEGRTYNEQFF

j_call: TRBJ2-3
clone_size: NA
v_call: TRBV9
d_call: TRBD2
cdr3_nt: TGTGCCAGCAGCGCCGGACTAGCGGGGGGCCAAGGTACGCAGTATTTT
cdr3_aa: CASSAGLAGGQGTQYF

j_call: TRBJ2-5
clone_size: NA
v_call: TRBV30
d_call: TRBD1
cdr3_nt: TGTGCCGCGATCGGGACAGACCAAGAGACCCAGTACTTC
cdr3_aa: CAAIGTDQETQYF

j_call: TRBJ1-1
clone_size: NA
v_call: TRBV27
d_call: NA
cdr3_nt: TGTGCCAGCGCCCCTGGAGGCACTGAAGCTTTCTTT
cdr3_aa: CASAPGGTEAFF

j_call: TRBJ2-4
clone_size: NA
v_call: TRBV4-1
d_call: NA
cdr3_nt: TGCGCCAGCAGCCAAGGACCACCTGCGGGGGCCAAAAACATTCAGTACTTC
cdr3_aa: CASSQGPPAGAKNIQYF

j_call: TRBJ1-5
clone_size: NA
v_call: TRBV2
d_call: NA
cdr3_nt: TGTGCCAGCAGTGAGTCACTGAGCAATCAGCCCCAGCATTTT
cdr3_aa: CASSESLSNQPQHF

j_call: TRBJ2-2
clone_size: NA
v_call: TRBV2
d_call: TRBD2
cdr3_nt: TGTGCCAGCAGTGTTATGGATGGACTAGCGGGGACGCGAGGCACCGGGGAGCTGTTTTTT
cdr3_aa: CASSVMDGLAGTRGTGELFF

j_call: TRBJ2-7
clone_size: NA
v_call: TRBV5-4
d_call: TRBD2
cdr3_nt: TGTGCCAGCAGCTTGAGCGGGGGCCTGTACGAGCAGTACTTC
cdr3_aa: CASSLSGGLYEQYF

j_call: TRBJ2-1
clone_size: NA
v_call: TRBV6-5
d_call: TRBD2
cdr3_nt: TGTGCCAGCAGTCCTAGCTTCAGCGGGGGGGATGAGCAGTTCTTC
cdr3_aa: CASSPSFSGGDEQFF

j_call: TRBJ2-7
clone_size: NA
v_call: TRBV15
d_call: NA
cdr3_nt: TGTGCCACCAGCAGGGCAAAATCCTACGAGCAGTACTTC
cdr3_aa: CATSRAKSYEQYF

j_call: TRBJ2-3
clone_size: NA
v_call: TRBV4-1
d_call: TRBD2
cdr3_nt: TGCGCCAGCAGCCTCATAGCGGGGGGGGCGACAGATACGCAGTATTTT
cdr3_aa: CASSLIAGGATDTQYF

j_call: TRBJ1-5
clone_size: NA
v_call: TRBV20-1
d_call: NA
cdr3_nt: TGCAGTGCTAGTCCGAGTAATCAGCCCCAGCATTTT
cdr3_aa: CSASPSNQPQHF

j_call: TRBJ1-2
clone_size: few
v_call: TRBV5-6
d_call: NA
cdr3_nt: TGTGCCAGCAGCGTCGACATTTCACCCTTCCCCTATGGCTACACCTTC
cdr3_aa: CASSVDISPFPYGYTF

j_call: TRBJ2-7
clone_size: NA
v_call: TRBV6-2/TRBV6-3
d_call: TRBD1
cdr3_nt: TGTGCCAGCAGCTTACAGGGGGGTTCCTTCTACGAGCAGTACTTC
cdr3_aa: CASSLQGGSFYEQYF

j_call: TRBJ2-7
clone_size: NA
v_call: TRBV7-9
d_call: NA
cdr3_nt: TGTGCCAGCAGCTTTGAGGCAGTCTACGAGCAGTACTTC
cdr3_aa: CASSFEAVYEQYF

j_call: TRBJ2-2
clone_size: few
v_call: TRBV7-3
d_call: NA
cdr3_nt: TGTGCCAGCAGAGGATCAGGATCCGCCACCGGGGAGCTGTTTTTT
cdr3_aa: CASRGSGSATGELFF

j_call: TRBJ2-3
clone_size: once
v_call: TRBV24-1
d_call: NA
cdr3_nt: TGTGCCACCAGTGACTCCGGGAGTAACACAGATACGCAGTATTTT
cdr3_aa: CATSDSGSNTDTQYF

j_call: TRBJ1-5
clone_size: NA
v_call: TRBV29-1
d_call: NA
cdr3_nt: TGCAGCGTAGCTACTGACAGGTTTCAGCCCCAGCATTTT
cdr3_aa: CSVATDRFQPQHF

j_call: TRBJ1-3
clone_size: NA
v_call: TRBV18
d_call: NA
cdr3_nt: TGTGCCAGCTCACCTACAGGGACTGGAAACACCATATATTTT
cdr3_aa: CASSPTGTGNTIYF

j_call: TRBJ1-5
clone_size: NA
v_call: TRBV2
d_call: TRBD1
cdr3_nt: TGTGCCAGCAGTCCGGGCCGGGACAGGGAAAGGAAGCCCCAGCATTTT
cdr3_aa: CASSPGRDRERKPQHF

j_call: TRBJ1-1
clone_size: NA
v_call: TRBV11-2
d_call: TRBD1
cdr3_nt: TGTGCCAGCAGCAACACAGGGGGCAGAACTGAAGCTTTCTTT
cdr3_aa: CASSNTGGRTEAFF

j_call: TRBJ2-7
clone_size: NA
v_call: TRBV5-1
d_call: NA
cdr3_nt: TGCGCCAGCAGCTTGACAGGGCGTTACTTC
cdr3_aa: CASSLTGRYF

j_call: TRBJ1-1
clone_size: NA
v_call: TRBV6-6
d_call: TRBD1
cdr3_nt: TGTGCCAGCAGTCATGGGGTTCCGGGACAGGGGGCTGAAGCTTTCTTT
cdr3_aa: CASSHGVPGQGAEAFF

j_call: TRBJ1-1
clone_size: NA
v_call: TRBV18
d_call: NA
cdr3_nt: TGTGCCAGCTCACCGTCCCCGGGGAACACTGAAGCTTTCTTT
cdr3_aa: CASSPSPGNTEAFF

j_call: TRBJ2-7
clone_size: NA
v_call: TRBV5-1
d_call: TRBD1
cdr3_nt: TGCGCCAGCAGGGACAGGGACCACGAGCAGTACTTC
cdr3_aa: CASRDRDHEQYF

j_call: TRBJ1-5
clone_size: NA
v_call: TRBV13
d_call: NA
cdr3_nt: TGTGCCAGCAGCTTACAGAATCAGCCCCAGCATTTT
cdr3_aa: CASSLQNQPQHF

j_call: TRBJ1-2
clone_size: NA
v_call: TRBV7-3
d_call: TRBD1
cdr3_nt: TGTGCCAGCAGCCCTGGGACAGGGCTATATGGCTACACCTTC
cdr3_aa: CASSPGTGLYGYTF

j_call: TRBJ2-5
clone_size: NA
v_call: TRBV7-2
d_call: NA
cdr3_nt: TGTGCCAGCAGCTTATCGGCTAGCGTGATTGAGACCCAGTACTTC
cdr3_aa: CASSLSASVIETQYF

j_call: TRBJ1-1
clone_size: NA
v_call: TRBV29-1
d_call: TRBD1
cdr3_nt: TGCAGCGTTGCAGGGGGCGCCTACACTGAAGCTTTCTTT
cdr3_aa: CSVAGGAYTEAFF

j_call: TRBJ2-7
clone_size: NA
v_call: TRBV3-1/TRBV3-2
d_call: TRBD1
cdr3_nt: TGTGCCAGCAGCCTGTGGACAGGGGGCGGCGGCGAGCAGTACTTC
cdr3_aa: CASSLWTGGGGEQYF

j_call: TRBJ1-5
clone_size: once
v_call: TRBV2
d_call: NA
cdr3_nt: TGTGCCAGCAGGTTATATAGCAATCAGCCCCAGCATTTT
cdr3_aa: CASRLYSNQPQHF

j_call: TRBJ2-3
clone_size: NA
v_call: TRBV9
d_call: NA
cdr3_nt: TGTGCCAGCGGGGGGGCCACAGATACGCAGTATTTT
cdr3_aa: CASGGATDTQYF

j_call: TRBJ2-5
clone_size: NA
v_call: TRBV5-4
d_call: NA
cdr3_nt: TGTGCCAGCAGCTTGGGCGGGGAAGAGACCCAGTACTTC
cdr3_aa: CASSLGGEETQYF

j_call: TRBJ1-1
clone_size: NA
v_call: TRBV7-9
d_call: NA
cdr3_nt: TGTGCCAGCAGCCCCGTAGGGGGGGAAGGGACTGAAGCTTTCTTT
cdr3_aa: CASSPVGGEGTEAFF

j_call: TRBJ2-3
clone_size: NA
v_call: TRBV10-3
d_call: TRBD2
cdr3_nt: TGTGCCGCCCGAAGGAGCGGGGGCACAGATACGCAGTATTTT
cdr3_aa: CAARRSGGTDTQYF

j_call: TRBJ2-7
clone_size: NA
v_call: TRBV29-1
d_call: NA
cdr3_nt: TGCAGCGTTTCGACAGGCCCCTACGAGCAGTACTTC
cdr3_aa: CSVSTGPYEQYF

j_call: TRBJ2-3
clone_size: NA
v_call: TRBV4-1
d_call: TRBD2
cdr3_nt: TGCGCCAGCAGCCAAGCAGGGCCCAGCGGGGGTGATACGCAGTATTTT
cdr3_aa: CASSQAGPSGGDTQYF

j_call: TRBJ1-3
clone_size: NA
v_call: TRBV24-1
d_call: NA
cdr3_nt: TGTGCCACCAGTGAAACACGGGGGGCCTCTGGAAACACCATATATTTT
cdr3_aa: CATSETRGASGNTIYF

j_call: TRBJ2-3
clone_size: NA
v_call: TRBV6-1
d_call: NA
cdr3_nt: TGTGCCAGCAGTGAAAATCTACTATCGGCGACAGATACGCAGTATTTT
cdr3_aa: CASSENLLSATDTQYF

j_call: TRBJ1-5
clone_size: NA
v_call: TRBV5-6
d_call: NA
cdr3_nt: TGTGCCAGCAGCTTGGGGCAGGGGCGGCGCAAAGAGCATTTT
cdr3_aa: CASSLGQGRRKEHF

j_call: TRBJ1-5
clone_size: NA
v_call: TRBV6-1
d_call: NA
cdr3_nt: TGTGCCAGCAGTGAAAAAAGTGCCGGTAGCAATCAGCCCCAGCATTTT
cdr3_aa: CASSEKSAGSNQPQHF

j_call: TRBJ1-1
clone_size: NA
v_call: TRBV14
d_call: NA
cdr3_nt: TGTGCCAGCAGCCAGGGGGAGGGCACTGAAGCTTTCTTT
cdr3_aa: CASSQGEGTEAFF

j_call: TRBJ2-1
clone_size: NA
v_call: TRBV4-1
d_call: NA
cdr3_nt: TGCGCCAGCAGCCAAGGACTCAGCACTGAGCAGTTCTTC
cdr3_aa: CASSQGLSTEQFF

j_call: TRBJ2-1
clone_size: NA
v_call: TRBV9
d_call: NA
cdr3_nt: TGTGCCAGCAGCGTCGGGTTTCTCCTAGGCTACAATGAGCAGTTCTTC
cdr3_aa: CASSVGFLLGYNEQFF